The sequence of this TCR beta chain was determined in a study of blood T cell repertoires in COVID-19. Study-level background: Samples representing acute and convalescent COVID-19 were sourced from the United States, Italy and Spain. Sample material is recorded as cDNA or gDNA derived from T cells, B-cell-depleted T cells, or PBMCs.

This clone occurred once. In the study's own analysis: Amplification from reference gene primers served as the basis for estimated nucleated cell counts. Profiling relied on immunoSEQ multiplex PCR, and the TCRdb table lists in-frame clones only, not all of them. D and trimming come from the DNA, and the V and J calls and clone size come from that table. The profile covers 120,000 to 150,000 clones, with roughly 76% appearing a single time and roughly 8% taken by the ten largest. The receptor's source is a human donor with acute or convalescent COVID-19. The donor label of this sample is uncertain. Sequenced: peripheral blood.

The CDR3 DNA is TGTGCCAGCAGTTTACGACGGGGGAGTGAGCAGTTCTTC. This sequence encodes CASSLRRGSEQFF. The chain uses TRBV27 and TRBJ2-1, with a tentative D call TRBD2 (6 bases). Germline V lookup: CDR1 MNHEY, CDR2 SMNVEV (reference sequence). CDR3 size: 13 residues. With 2 bases removed from V and 9 bases from J, the gap between germline ends came to 11 bases.